These T cell receptor beta chains were read from a single sample in a study of blood T cell repertoires in COVID-19. The assay was immunoSEQ multiplex PCR, and TCRdb's table has in-frame clones only and misses some. Counted here are 65,000 or so clones, roughly four fifths occurring once; the ten biggest clones make up 5% to 7%. The specimen was peripheral blood. Source of these receptors: a woman aged 50 to 60 with active or convalescent COVID-19. Both conserved end residues are part of each CDR3. Fields, in order: D gene, J gene, clone size, V gene, CDR3 DNA, CDR3 protein. The D gene is left open where the match is weak. The size field is filled for only some rows; it gives once, few, many or a size class.

TRBD2	TRBJ2-1	NA	TRBV5-6	TGTGCCAGCAGCTTGAGCAGCGGGAGCCATGAGCAGTTCTTC	CASSLSSGSHEQFF
NA	TRBJ2-4	NA	TRBV30	TGTGCCTGGAGCGAGGGGGGGGACATTCAGTACTTC	CAWSEGGDIQYF
NA	TRBJ2-2	NA	TRBV24-1	TGTGCCACCAGTGATCTCAGGCTGAACACCGGGGAGCTGTTTTTT	CATSDLRLNTGELFF
NA	TRBJ2-1	NA	TRBV10-3	TGTGCCATCGGCGGAGGGAGCTACGATCTTACTGAGCAGTTCTTC	CAIGGGSYDLTEQFF
NA	TRBJ1-1	NA	TRBV30	TGTGCCTGGAAGCCCCGGGTGTCGGACATTGAAGCTTTCTTT	CAWKPRVSDIEAFF
NA	TRBJ1-2	NA	TRBV21-1	TGTGCCAGCAGCAAAGCCGATGGGGCGGCACGCTGCCCCCTTCGGTGGGATTACTACACCTTC	CASSKADGAARCPLRWDYYTF
NA	TRBJ2-1	NA	TRBV6-2/TRBV6-3	TGTGCCAGCAGTTACTCGGGGGGACGGATATACAATGAGCAGTTCTTC	CASSYSGGRIYNEQFF
NA	TRBJ2-2	NA	TRBV28	TGTGCCAGCAGTTTGTACAAACTTCTCTCGGGACACCCGAACACCGGGGAGCTGTTTTTT	CASSLYKLLSGHPNTGELFF
TRBD2	TRBJ2-1	once	TRBV9	TGTGCCAGCAGTCGAAACGTAGGAGGGACTAGCTCCTACAATGAGCAGTTCTTC	CASSRNVGGTSSYNEQFF
TRBD1	TRBJ1-1	NA	TRBV5-1	TGCGCCAGCTCACAGGGGGCTGGCACTGAAGCTTTCTTT	CASSQGAGTEAFF